This T cell receptor (beta chain) is from a study of shared clonotypes between healthy human individuals. Study-level results: It was expected that sequencing depth would affect clonotype sharing among donors.

In the case of this clone: As yet, its antigen is unknown.

Sequenced by immunoSEQ multiplex PCR; TCRdb stores in-frame clones only, minus some. In the table there are approximately 2,300,000 clones, 85% to 95% of which are singletons. Material for sequencing was naive CD4+ T cells from PBMCs. Subset meaning: CD45RA+ positively selected. The TCR was taken from a man aged 18 to 35 in good health. Some clones in this sample may be carry-over from other donors' samples.

The CDR3 spells CASSLEGGAFYGYTF. CDR3 in DNA: TGTGCCAGCAGCTTGGAGGGGGGCGCCTTCTATGGCTACACCTTC. J is TRBJ1-2 and V is TRBV5-6; D is perhaps TRBD1 (6 bases). Trimming took off 0 bases at V and 4 bases at J, with 13 bases between the two ends. CDR3 length equals 15 residues. The germline V gene has CDR1 SGHDT and CDR2 YYEEEE.